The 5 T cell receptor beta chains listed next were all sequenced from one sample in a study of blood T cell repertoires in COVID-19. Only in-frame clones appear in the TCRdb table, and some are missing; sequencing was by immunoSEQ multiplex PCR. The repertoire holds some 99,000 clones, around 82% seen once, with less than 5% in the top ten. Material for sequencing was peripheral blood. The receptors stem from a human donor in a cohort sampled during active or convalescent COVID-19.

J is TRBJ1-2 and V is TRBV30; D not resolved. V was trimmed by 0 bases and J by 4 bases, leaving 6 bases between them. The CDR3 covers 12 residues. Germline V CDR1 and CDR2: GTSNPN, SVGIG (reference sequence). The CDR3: CAWSVRGYGYTF. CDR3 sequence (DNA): TGTGCCTGGAGTGTACGGGGCTATGGCTACACCTTC.

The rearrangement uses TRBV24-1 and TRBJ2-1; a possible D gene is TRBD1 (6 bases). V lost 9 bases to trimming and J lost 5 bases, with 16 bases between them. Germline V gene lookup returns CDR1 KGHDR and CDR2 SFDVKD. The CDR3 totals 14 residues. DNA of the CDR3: TGTGCCACCGCGAGCGCGAGGGGGAACAATGAGCAGTTCTTC. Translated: CATASARGNNEQFF.

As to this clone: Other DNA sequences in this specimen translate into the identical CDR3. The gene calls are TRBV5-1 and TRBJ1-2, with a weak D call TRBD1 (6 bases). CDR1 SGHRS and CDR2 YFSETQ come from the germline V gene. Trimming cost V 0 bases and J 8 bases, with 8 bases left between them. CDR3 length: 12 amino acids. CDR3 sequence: CASSLEGGGYTF. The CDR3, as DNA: TGCGCCAGCAGCTTGGAGGGGGGGGGCTACACCTTC.

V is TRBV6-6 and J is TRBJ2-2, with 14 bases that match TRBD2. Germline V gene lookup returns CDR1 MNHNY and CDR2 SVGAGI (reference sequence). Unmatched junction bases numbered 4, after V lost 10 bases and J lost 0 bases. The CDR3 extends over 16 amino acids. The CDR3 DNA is TGTGCCACCCGGACTAGCGGGGGGACGAACACCGGGGAGCTGTTTTTT. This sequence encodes CATRTSGGTNTGELFF.

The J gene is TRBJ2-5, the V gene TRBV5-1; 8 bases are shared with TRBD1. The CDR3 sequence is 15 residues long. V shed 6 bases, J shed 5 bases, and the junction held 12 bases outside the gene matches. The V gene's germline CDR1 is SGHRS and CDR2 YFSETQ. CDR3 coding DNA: TGCGCCAGCAACCCGGGACAGGTCCATCGGGAGACCCAGTACTTC. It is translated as CASNPGQVHRETQYF.